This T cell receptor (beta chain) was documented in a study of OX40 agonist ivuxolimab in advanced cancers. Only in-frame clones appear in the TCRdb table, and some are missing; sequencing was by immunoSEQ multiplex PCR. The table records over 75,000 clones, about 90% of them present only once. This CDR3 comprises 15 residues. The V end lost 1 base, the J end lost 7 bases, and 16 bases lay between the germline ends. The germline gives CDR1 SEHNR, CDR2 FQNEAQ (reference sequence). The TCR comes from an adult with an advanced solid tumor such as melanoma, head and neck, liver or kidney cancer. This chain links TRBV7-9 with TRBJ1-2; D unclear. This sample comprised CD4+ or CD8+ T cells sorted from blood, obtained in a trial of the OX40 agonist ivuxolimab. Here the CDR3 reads CASSLESGLIGGYTF. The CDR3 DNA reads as TGTGCCAGCAGCTTAGAATCAGGATTAATCGGTGGCTACACCTTC.